A selection of T cell receptor beta chains follows, all from one sample in a study of blood T cells in healthy people across ages. TCRdb redid the calling of the 5' RACE reads with MiXCR, one entry per CDR3 protein. Of 850,000 or so distinct CDR3 sequences in the sample, 25% to 30% were seen once. The sequenced sample was blood. Source of these receptors: a woman older than 75 in good health. Each CDR3 is given with its conserved first and last residue. The order of the fields is D gene, clone size, V gene, J gene, CDR3 protein, CDR3 DNA. D genes are given only for firm matches. Some rows mark clone size as missing; the rest say once, few, many or name a class of expanded clone.

>-|few|TRBV24-1|TRBJ1-5
CATSDVSNQPQHF
TGTGCCACCAGTGATGTTAGCAATCAGCCCCAGCATTTT
>-|-|TRBV7-8|TRBJ2-7
CASSEAVRLEYEQYF
TGTGCCAGCAGCGAGGCGGTGCGACTAGAATACGAGCAGTACTTC
>-|few|TRBV29-1|TRBJ1-1
CSVAGTTTEAFF
TGCAGCGTTGCCGGGACAACAACTGAAGCTTTCTTT
>-|-|TRBV4-3|TRBJ2-1
CTNSHLLGGLNNEQFF
TGCACCAACAGCCATCTCCTAGGGGGTTTGAACAATGAGCAGTTCTTC
>TRBD2|many|TRBV3-1|TRBJ2-1
CASSQFSGGSSYNEQFF
TGTGCCAGCAGCCAATTTAGCGGGGGGTCCTCCTACAATGAGCAGTTCTTC
>-|many|TRBV11-2|TRBJ2-7
CASSISYEQYF
TGTGCCAGCAGCATCTCCTACGAGCAGTACTTC
>-|many|TRBV6-2/TRBV6-3|TRBJ1-5
CASSYGVGNQPQHF
TGTGCCAGCAGTTACGGGGTGGGCAATCAGCCCCAGCATTTT
>-|many|TRBV30|TRBJ2-6
CAQTGVGANVLTF
TGTGCCCAAACCGGGGTCGGGGCCAACGTCCTGACTTTC
>-|-|TRBV7-2|TRBJ2-7
CASSVTGFSYEQYF
TGTGCCAGCAGCGTGACAGGTTTCTCCTACGAGCAGTACTTC
>TRBD1|many|TRBV7-2|TRBJ2-1
CASSTWTGNEQFF
TGTGCCAGCAGCACTTGGACAGGCAATGAGCAGTTCTTC
>-|-|TRBV7-2|TRBJ1-5
CACNQTALGQPQHF
TGTGCCTGCAACCAAACTGCACTCGGTCAGCCCCAGCATTTT
>-|many|TRBV12-3/TRBV12-4|TRBJ1-2
CASSLRAVYGYTF
TGTGCCAGCAGTTTAAGGGCAGTCTATGGCTACACCTTC
>-|-|TRBV7-6|TRBJ2-3
CAGSLAYATDTQYF
TGTGCCGGCAGCTTAGCGTACGCTACAGATACGCAGTATTTT
>-|-|TRBV5-1|TRBJ2-2
CASQPGGPNTGELFF
TGCGCCAGCCAACCCGGGGGGCCAAACACCGGGGAGCTGTTTTTT
>-|-|TRBV29-1|TRBJ1-1
CSVERGQMNTEAFF
TGCAGCGTTGAAAGGGGTCAGATGAACACTGAAGCTTTCTTT
>-|once|TRBV4-1|TRBJ2-4
CASSQDGLLAKNIQYF
TGCGCCAGCAGCCAAGATGGGCTGTTAGCCAAAAACATTCAGTACTTC
>-|many|TRBV6-5|TRBJ2-7
CASSYDPRASYEQYF
TGTGCCAGCAGTTACGATCCTAGGGCATCCTACGAGCAGTACTTC
>-|few|TRBV20-1|TRBJ1-3
CSATKAGRNTIYF
TGCAGTGCAACAAAGGCGGGGCGTAACACCATATATTTT